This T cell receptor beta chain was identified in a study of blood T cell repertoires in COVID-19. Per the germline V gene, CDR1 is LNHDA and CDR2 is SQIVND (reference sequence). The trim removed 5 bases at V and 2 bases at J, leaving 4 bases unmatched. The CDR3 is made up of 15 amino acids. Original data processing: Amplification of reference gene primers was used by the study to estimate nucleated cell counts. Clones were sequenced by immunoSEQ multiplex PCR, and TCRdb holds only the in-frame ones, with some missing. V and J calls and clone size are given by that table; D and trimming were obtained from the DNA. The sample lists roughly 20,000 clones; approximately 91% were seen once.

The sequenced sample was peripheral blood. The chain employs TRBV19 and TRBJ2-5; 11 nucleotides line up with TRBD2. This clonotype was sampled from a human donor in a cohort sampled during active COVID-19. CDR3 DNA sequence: TGTGCCAGTAGTCGGTTAGCGGGAGGGCAAGAGACCCAGTACTTC. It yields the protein CASSRLAGGQETQYF.